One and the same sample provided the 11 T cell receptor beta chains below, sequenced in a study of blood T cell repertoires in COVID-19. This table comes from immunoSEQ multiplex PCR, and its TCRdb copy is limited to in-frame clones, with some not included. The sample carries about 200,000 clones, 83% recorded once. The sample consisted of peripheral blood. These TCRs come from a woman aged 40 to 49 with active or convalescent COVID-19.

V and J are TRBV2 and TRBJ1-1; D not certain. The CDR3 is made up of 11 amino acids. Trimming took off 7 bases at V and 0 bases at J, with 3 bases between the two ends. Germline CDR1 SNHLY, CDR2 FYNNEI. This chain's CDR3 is CASTVNTEAFF. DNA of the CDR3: TGTGCCAGCACAGTGAACACTGAAGCTTTCTTT. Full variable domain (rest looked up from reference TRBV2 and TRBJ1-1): EPEVTQTPSHQVTQMGQEVILRCVPISNHLYFYWYRQILGQKVEFLVSFYNNEISEKSEIFDDQFSVERPDGSNFTLKIRSTKLEDSAMYFCASTVNTEAFFGQGTRLTVV.

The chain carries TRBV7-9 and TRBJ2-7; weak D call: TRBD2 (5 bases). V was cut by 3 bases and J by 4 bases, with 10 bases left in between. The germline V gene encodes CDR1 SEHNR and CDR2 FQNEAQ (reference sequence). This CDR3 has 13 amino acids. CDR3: CASSFSSTYEQYF. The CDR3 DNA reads TGTGCCAGCAGCTTTTCTAGCACATACGAGCAGTACTTC.

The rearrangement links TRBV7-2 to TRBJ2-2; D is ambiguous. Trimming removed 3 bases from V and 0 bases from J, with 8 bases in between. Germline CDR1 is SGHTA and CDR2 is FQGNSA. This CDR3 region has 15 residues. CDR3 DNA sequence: TGTGCCAGCAGCTTTTCCCTACCGAACACCGGGGAGCTGTTTTTT. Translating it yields CASSFSLPNTGELFF.

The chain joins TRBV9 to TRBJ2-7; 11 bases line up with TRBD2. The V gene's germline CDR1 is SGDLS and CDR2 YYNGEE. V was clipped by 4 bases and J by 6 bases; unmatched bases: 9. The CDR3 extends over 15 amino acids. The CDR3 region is CASSPLAGGRVEQYF. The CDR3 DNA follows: TGTGCCAGCAGCCCCTTAGCGGGGGGGCGGGTCGAGCAGTACTTC.

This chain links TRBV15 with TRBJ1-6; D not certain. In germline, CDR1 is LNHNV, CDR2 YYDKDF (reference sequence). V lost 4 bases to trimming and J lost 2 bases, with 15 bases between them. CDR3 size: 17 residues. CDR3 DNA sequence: TGTGCCACCAGCACGCGGCGGGGAGGGACCTATAATTCACCCCTCCACTTT. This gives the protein CATSTRRGGTYNSPLHF.

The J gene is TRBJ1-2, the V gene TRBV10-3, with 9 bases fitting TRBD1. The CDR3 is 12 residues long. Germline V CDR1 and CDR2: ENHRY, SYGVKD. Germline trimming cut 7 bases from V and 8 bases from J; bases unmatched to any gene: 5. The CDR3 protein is CAITGTGTGYTF. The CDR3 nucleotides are TGTGCCATCACCGGGACAGGGACGGGCTACACCTTC.

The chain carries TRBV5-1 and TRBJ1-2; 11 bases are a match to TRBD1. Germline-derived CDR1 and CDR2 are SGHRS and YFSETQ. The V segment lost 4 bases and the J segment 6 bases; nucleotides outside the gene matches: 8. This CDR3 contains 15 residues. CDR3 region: CASSPFGQGAHGYTF. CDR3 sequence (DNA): TGCGCCAGCAGCCCATTTGGACAGGGGGCCCATGGCTACACCTTC.

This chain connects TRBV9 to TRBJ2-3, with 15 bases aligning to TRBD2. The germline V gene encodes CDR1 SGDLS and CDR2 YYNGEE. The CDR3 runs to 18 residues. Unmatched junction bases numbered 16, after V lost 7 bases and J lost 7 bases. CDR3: CASALGTSGGSSIHTQYF. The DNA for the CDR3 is TGTGCCAGCGCCCTTGGGACTAGCGGGGGGTCGTCGATACATACGCAGTATTTT.

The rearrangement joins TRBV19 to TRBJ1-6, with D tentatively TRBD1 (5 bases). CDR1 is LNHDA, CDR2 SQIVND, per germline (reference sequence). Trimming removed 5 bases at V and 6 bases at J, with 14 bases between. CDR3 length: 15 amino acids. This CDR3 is CASSAGLQVNSPLHF. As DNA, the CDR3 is TGTGCCAGTAGTGCCGGACTACAGGTTAATTCACCCCTCCACTTT.

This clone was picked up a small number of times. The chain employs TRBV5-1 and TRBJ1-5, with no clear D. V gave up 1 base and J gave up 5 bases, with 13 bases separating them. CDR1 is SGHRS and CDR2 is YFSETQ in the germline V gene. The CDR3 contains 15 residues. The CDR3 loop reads CASSLNVGVDQPQHF. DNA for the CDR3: TGCGCCAGCAGCTTGAATGTCGGGGTTGATCAGCCCCAGCATTTT.

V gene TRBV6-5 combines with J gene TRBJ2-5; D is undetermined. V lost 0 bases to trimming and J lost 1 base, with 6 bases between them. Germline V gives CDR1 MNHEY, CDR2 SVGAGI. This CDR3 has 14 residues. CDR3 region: CASSYSSTQETQYF. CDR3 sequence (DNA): TGTGCCAGCAGTTACTCGAGTACCCAAGAGACCCAGTACTTC.